This T cell receptor beta chain stems from a study of beta chain features in type 1 diabetes. At the level of the study: Examined across all samples were some 110,000,000 sorted cells.

Study-level results: Junctions at VDJ sites from type 1 diabetes patients had fewer insertions and more deletions. Whether HLA type affects TCRB rearrangement stayed undetermined in the present work.

Isolated RNA was reverse transcribed in full, so expressed TCRB transcripts were sequenced. Method: immunoSEQ multiplex PCR; TCRdb's copy keeps in-frame clones and lacks some. This repertoire shows about 360,000 clones, roughly 12% found once; its top ten account for under 0.02%. From germline, CDR1 is MGHDK and CDR2 SYGVNS. The CDR3 covers 16 residues. V shed 6 bases and J shed 7 bases, with 22 bases lying between them. By way of CD45RO/CCR7/CD25/CD127/CD95/CD27, the CD4+ regulatory, stem cell-like memory, central memory and naive cells were sorted. The table lists this clone with a few counts. Its antigen is currently unknown.

This chain connects TRBV25-1 to TRBJ2-1; TRBD2 might be the D (6 bases). The receptor's source is a man younger than 30 in good health. The sequenced sample consisted of naive CD4+ T cells from blood. The CDR3 DNA reads as TGTGCCAGCAGCCAACTGAGGTCAGGAGGGAGGAATGAGCAGTTCTTC. This translates into CASSQLRSGGRNEQFF. Full variable domain (remainder filled in from reference TRBV25-1 and TRBJ2-1): EADIYQTPRYLVIGTGKKITLECSQTMGHDKMYWYQQDPGMELHLIHYSYGVNSTEKGDLSSESTVSRIRTEHFPLTLESARPSHTSQYLCASSQLRSGGRNEQFFGPGTRLTVL.